The sequence of this T cell receptor beta chain was determined in a study of OX40 agonist ivuxolimab in advanced cancers. On the study more broadly: Participants averaged 60 years of age (range roughly 23 to 79) and were about 85% male. Three patients, one with hepatocellular carcinoma and two with cutaneous melanoma, responded partially.

Assay: immunoSEQ multiplex PCR; the TCRdb copy retains only in-frame clones and omits some. Of about 82,000 clones in the sample, over 85% were seen once. Comments on this clone: The antigen remains unidentified.

This CDR3 has 17 residues. Per germline, CDR1 SGHAT and CDR2 FQNNGV. V was clipped by 0 bases and J by 2 bases; unmatched bases: 6. Study-wide results and limits: Clones of CD4+ and CD8+ blood T cells grew by week 6 at doses of 0.1 to 3.0 mg/kg. Among T cells, CD8+ cells averaged more expanded clones than CD4+ cells.

This chain links TRBV11-2 with TRBJ1-3; 8 bases line up with TRBD1. This sequence was found in an adult with an advanced solid tumor such as melanoma, head and neck, liver or kidney cancer. This sample comprised CD4+ or CD8+ T cells sorted from blood, obtained in a trial of the OX40 agonist ivuxolimab. The CDR3 region has the DNA TGTGCCAGCAGCTTAGATTGGGCGACAGGGGCTGGAAACACCATATATTTT. Residues: CASSLDWATGAGNTIYF. Complete variable domain (other parts from reference TRBV11-2 and TRBJ1-3): EAGVAQSPRYKIIEKRQSVAFWCNPISGHATLYWYQQILGQGPKLLIQFQNNGVVDDSQLPKDRFSAERLKGVDSTLKIQPAKLEDSAVYLCASSLDWATGAGNTIYFGEGSWLTVV.